This TCR beta chain was retrieved from a study of T-cell reconstitution after alpha-beta-depleted transplantation in children. V trimming: 5 bases; J trimming: 5 bases; junction bases outside the gene matches: 15. The CDR3 runs 17 residues. Germline values: CDR1 SGHVS, CDR2 FNYEAQ. Unique molecular identifiers were used in preparing the TCRbeta library. A single record per CDR3 protein comes from TCRdb applying MiXCR to the PCR reads. This table has hundreds of thousands of distinct CDR3 sequences, approximately 16% appearing once. In its sample, this clonotype was seen a few times. This sample comprised PBMCs from the stem cell graft donor, obtained from the stem cell graft. The chain combines TRBV7-6 with TRBJ2-3, with 8 positions matching TRBD1. This TCR was sampled from a human donor who donated a stem cell graft to a child with acute myeloid leukemia. The CDR3 region is CASSARPSGQGKDTQYF. CDR3 nucleotide sequence: TGTGCCAGCAGCGCTAGACCCTCCGGACAGGGAAAAGATACGCAGTATTTT.